Ten or more counts support the clone carrying this TCR beta chain. The entry originates in a study of early T cells in non-severe SARS-CoV-2 infection. Turning to the study itself: Sequenced bulk RNA came from whole blood that was unsorted, and chains were unpaired.

MiXCR, run by TCRdb on the 5' RACE reads, gives a single entry per CDR3 protein. The sample has tens of thousands of distinct CDR3 sequences; roughly 4.7% are singletons. Trimming took off 2 bases at V and 8 bases at J, with 7 bases between the two ends. From germline, CDR1 is LGHNA and CDR2 YSLEER. The CDR3 runs to 12 residues. The sequencing input was whole blood. The sequence derives from an adult who was a healthcare worker with PCR-confirmed SARS-CoV-2 infection or an uninfected control (not recorded which). The V and J genes are TRBV4-3 and TRBJ2-1, with no clear D. DNA of the CDR3: TGCGCCAGCAGCCAAATAGGGTATGAGCAGTTCTTC. This translates into CASSQIGYEQFF.